This record covers a single T cell receptor (beta chain). J lost 6 bases, V lost 5 bases, and 2 bases had no gene match. Germline loops: CDR1 SQVTM, CDR2 ANQGSEA. This CDR3 has 11 residues. This specimen belongs to a study of T cell changes during pregnancy in multiple sclerosis. The data were produced by immunoSEQ multiplex PCR, yet TCRdb's version contains in-frame clones alone and is incomplete. The sample shows tens of thousands of clones, 94% of them seen only once. The clonotype was recovered from a female donor with multiple sclerosis, enrolled in a pregnancy study. The sample here was peripheral blood, taken in the third trimester of pregnancy. V and J are TRBV29-1 and TRBJ1-2, with TRBD1 matching over 8 bases. As DNA, the CDR3 is TGCAGCGTTCAGGGGGCGGATGGCTACACCTTC. It translates to CSVQGADGYTF.